Below are 13 T cell receptor beta chains sequenced from a single sample in a study of radiotherapy plus CTLA-4 blockade in lung cancer. Method: immunoSEQ multiplex PCR; TCRdb's copy keeps in-frame clones and lacks some. The sample has approximately 82,000 clones; approximately 80% are singletons. The source was peripheral blood, collected from a patient treated with radiotherapy plus ipilimumab. Receptor source: a human donor with non-small cell lung cancer that progressed on radiotherapy plus ipilimumab.

The chain has TRBV5-6 and TRBJ1-1, with no clear D. The CDR3 has 14 amino acids. V lost 0 bases and J 0 bases, leaving 6 bases between the germline ends. Germline lookup yields CDR1 SGHDT and CDR2 YYEEEE. The CDR3 protein is CASSLGVLNTEAFF. The CDR3 DNA reads as TGTGCCAGCAGCTTGGGGGTACTGAACACTGAAGCTTTCTTT.

This chain uses TRBV5-6 with TRBJ1-1; D perhaps matches TRBD1 (5 bases). Trimming stripped 4 bases from V and 2 bases from J, with 12 bases between. The germline gives CDR1 SGHDT, CDR2 YYEEEE. This CDR3 comprises 14 residues. Here the CDR3 reads CASSKGTANTEAFF. The CDR3 DNA sequence: TGTGCCAGCAGCAAGGGGACGGCTAACACTGAAGCTTTCTTT. Full variable domain (rest looked up from reference TRBV5-6 and TRBJ1-1): DAGVTQSPTHLIKTRGQQVTLRCSPKSGHDTVSWYQQALGQGPQFIFQYYEEEERQRGNFPDRFSGHQFPNYSSELNVNALLLGDSALYLCASSKGTANTEAFFGQGTRLTVV.

The rearrangement uses TRBV4-1 and TRBJ2-1; 8 nucleotides agree with TRBD2. The germline CDR1 and CDR2 sequences are MGHRA and YSYEKL. The CDR3 is 17 residues long. After removal of 0 bases from V and 2 bases from J, the junction contained 6 bases not matched to a gene. CDR3 DNA sequence: TGCGCCAGCAGCCAAGATCCTCGGCGGGAGGCCTACAATGAGCAGTTCTTC. Translated: CASSQDPRREAYNEQFF.

The chain couples TRBV4-3 to TRBJ1-1, with D tentatively TRBD1 (5 bases). Germline V gene lookup returns CDR1 LGHNA and CDR2 YSLEER. Trimming left V 1 base short and J 1 base short, with 16 bases between. The CDR3 length is 17 residues. CDR3 sequence reads: CASSQAQGGVPNTEAFF. CDR3 DNA sequence: TGCGCCAGCAGCCAAGCGCAGGGCGGGGTCCCGAACACTGAAGCTTTCTTT.

A remark on this clone: The same CDR3 is also encoded by other DNA sequences in this sample. This chain links TRBV19 with TRBJ2-7; 8 bases line up with TRBD2. J was trimmed by 1 base and V by 2 bases; bases with no gene match: 4. CDR1 and CDR2 (germline): LNHDA, SQIVND (reference sequence). This CDR3 region has 15 residues. CDR3 bases: TGTGCCAGTAGTATATTGGCGGGGGGTTCCTACGAGCAGTACTTC. Translated: CASSILAGGSYEQYF.

This chain connects TRBV7-2 to TRBJ2-2; D might be TRBD2 (5 bases). The CDR3 contains 15 residues. The ends were cut back, 5 bases at V and 5 bases at J, with 15 bases in the middle. In germline, CDR1 is SGHTA, CDR2 FQGNSA. The CDR3 here is CASSPRVSGTGELFF. The CDR3 DNA is TGTGCCAGCAGCCCTCGGGTCTCGGGGACCGGGGAGCTGTTTTTT.

This clone was counted a single time. This chain joins TRBV11-2 and TRBJ2-2, with D possibly being TRBD1 (5 bases). The CDR3 consists of 13 residues. Germline loops: CDR1 SGHAT, CDR2 FQNNGV. V lost 5 bases and J 4 bases, leaving 8 bases between the germline ends. CDR3 sequence (DNA): TGTGCCAGCAGCCCCAGGGTCACCGGGGAGCTGTTTTTT. This translates into CASSPRVTGELFF.

This chain connects TRBV6-6 to TRBJ1-2; 9 bases line up with TRBD1. This CDR3 contains 14 residues. V lost 6 bases and J lost 8; bases outside the gene matches: 10. Germline V gene lookup returns CDR1 MNHNY and CDR2 SVGAGI (reference sequence). CDR3 sequence (DNA): TGTGCCAGCAGGTGGGACAGGGAGGGAAAAGGCTACACCTTC. It encodes CASRWDREGKGYTF.

The chain joins TRBV6-5 to TRBJ1-6, with D perhaps matching TRBD1 (5 bases). From germline, CDR1 is MNHEY and CDR2 SVGAGI. With 6 bases removed from V and 8 bases from J, the gap between germline ends came to 14 bases. The CDR3 is made up of 14 amino acids. CDR3 nucleotide sequence: TGTGCCAGCAGAAAAGCAGGGTTGGATTCACCCCTCCACTTT. Protein: CASRKAGLDSPLHF.

The chain combines TRBV2 with TRBJ2-7, with TRBD2 matching over 11 bases. V lost 5 bases and J lost 2; bases outside the gene matches: 8. Germline CDR1 is SNHLY and CDR2 is FYNNEI. The length of the CDR3 is 16 residues. The CDR3 nucleotides read TGTGCCAGCAGTTTCGCCCGACTAGCGGGGACCTACGAGCAGTACTTC. Amino acids: CASSFARLAGTYEQYF. The variable domain in full, with the rest retrieved from reference TRBV2 and TRBJ2-7, is EPEVTQTPSHQVTQMGQEVILRCVPISNHLYFYWYRQILGQKVEFLVSFYNNEISEKSEIFDDQFSVERPDGSNFTLKIRSTKLEDSAMYFCASSFARLAGTYEQYFGPGTRLTVT.

The V and J genes are TRBV9 and TRBJ2-6; no definite D call. In germline, CDR1 is SGDLS, CDR2 YYNGEE. Deletions cut 0 bases from V and 0 bases from J, with 4 bases between. This CDR3 contains 15 residues. CDR3: CASSVVRSGANVLTF. The CDR3 DNA sequence: TGTGCCAGCAGCGTAGTCCGCTCTGGGGCCAACGTCCTGACTTTC.

This clone is a singleton in its sample. This chain joins TRBV27 and TRBJ2-3; 8 nucleotides match TRBD2. This CDR3 is 15 amino acids long. V shed 3 bases and J 4 bases; nucleotides not matched to a gene: 6. Per the germline V gene, CDR1 is MNHEY and CDR2 is SMNVEV (reference sequence). The CDR3 loop is CASSLSRGGADTQYF. The CDR3 nucleotides are TGTGCCAGCAGTTTGAGCCGGGGGGGCGCAGATACGCAGTATTTT.

This clone turned up a few times. This CDR3 is CASTRQGRSNQPQHF. In DNA, the CDR3 is TGTGCCAGTACCCGACAGGGGCGGAGTAATCAGCCCCAGCATTTT. The J gene is TRBJ1-5, the V gene TRBV19, with 8 bases matching TRBD1. Looked up from germline, CDR1 is LNHDA and CDR2 is SQIVND (reference sequence). The junction had 9 bases not matched to a gene; V was cut back by 7 bases and J by 4 bases. This CDR3 is 15 amino acids long.